This T cell receptor beta chain was identified in a study of patients and donors after allogeneic stem cell transplantation. The V segment lost 4 bases and the J segment 5 bases; nucleotides outside the gene matches: 9. The germline V gene has CDR1 SGHRS and CDR2 YFSETQ. This CDR3 has 16 amino acids. TCRdb independently ran MiXCR on the RT-PCR reads; one entry per CDR3 protein. The sample contains over 400,000 distinct CDR3 sequences, roughly 16% of which appear only once. The sequenced material came from blood, either unsorted or a sorted T cell fraction (not recorded which). The TCR originated in a human donor who was either an allogeneic HSCT recipient or a stem cell or donor lymphocyte infusion donor (not recorded which). It is not recorded whose cells these are; they may come from a transplant donor. The rearrangement joins TRBV5-1 to TRBJ1-1; 12 bases fit TRBD1. CDR3 sequence (DNA): TGCGCCAGCAGCAGGGACAGGGGGCAACCGAAGACTGAAGCTTTCTTT. Its translation is CASSRDRGQPKTEAFF.